The T cell receptor beta chain under discussion was sequenced for a study of cytomegalovirus exposure and HLA in healthy donors. Study in general: Most donors, roughly 82% of more than 300 genotyped, fell in the Caucasian-associated ancestry cluster.

Study-level results: CMV serostatus was the sole immune exposure information available. In vitro, a few CMV-associated chains proved specific for CMV antigens. As was reported, the classifier diagnosed cytomegalovirus status with high specificity and sensitivity.

Researchers ran the PCR with 60 Vbeta and 13 Jbeta primers. The repertoire was sequenced with immunoSEQ multiplex PCR; TCRdb's copy has only in-frame clones and lacks some. The repertoire has around 200,000 clones, 80% to 90% of them found once; the top ten carry more than 0.95%. Points on this clone: Its antigen is currently unknown.

Sequencing was done on a sample of PBMCs. The origin of this receptor is a girl aged 2-10 years in good health and CMV-seropositive.

The CDR3 DNA sequence: TGTGCCAGCAGCCACGGAACCCGTGGGGGCCGCTCCTACGAGCAGTACTTC. Its protein product is CASSHGTRGGRSYEQYF. The chain has TRBV4-2 and TRBJ2-7; D possibly corresponds to TRBD1 (6 bases). Trimming removed 3 bases from V and 0 bases from J, with 18 bases in between. Germline V gene lookup returns CDR1 LGHNA and CDR2 YNFKEQ. The CDR3 sequence is 17 residues long.